This TCR beta chain was recorded in a study of identical twins. Whole-study findings and limits: The degree of excess twin sharing was weaker in beta out-of-frame sequences.

A few counts support this clonotype. What it binds is not known. The CDR3 is 14 residues long. Germline V gene data show CDR1 as MRHNA and CDR2 as SNTAGT. The V end was cut by 4 bases, the J end by 2 bases, with 8 bases between. Via MiXCR, TCRdb re-called the 5' RACE reads, giving one row per CDR3 protein. The profile shows 450,000 or so distinct CDR3 sequences, around 14% of them singletons. The same sample was also used in a study of yellow fever vaccine responses in identical twins.

The specimen sequenced was CD4+ T cells sorted from blood. The chain uses TRBV6-4 and TRBJ2-2; D gene uncertain. The sequence came from a woman between 18 and 29 years old in good health. In nucleotides, the CDR3 is TGTGCCAGCAGTGCGTTGACAAACACCGGGGAGCTGTTTTTT. This sequence encodes CASSALTNTGELFF.